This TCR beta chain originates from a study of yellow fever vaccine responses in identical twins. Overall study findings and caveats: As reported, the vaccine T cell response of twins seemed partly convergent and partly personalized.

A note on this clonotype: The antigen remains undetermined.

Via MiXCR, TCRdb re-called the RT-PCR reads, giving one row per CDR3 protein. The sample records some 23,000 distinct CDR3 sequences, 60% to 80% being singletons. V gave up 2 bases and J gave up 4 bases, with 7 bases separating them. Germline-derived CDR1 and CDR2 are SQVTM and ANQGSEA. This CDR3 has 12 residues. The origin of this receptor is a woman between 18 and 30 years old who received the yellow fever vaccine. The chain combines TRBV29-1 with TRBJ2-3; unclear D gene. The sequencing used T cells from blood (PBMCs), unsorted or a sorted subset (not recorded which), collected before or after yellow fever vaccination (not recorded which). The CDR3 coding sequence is TGCAGCGTTGAACACCCGGCAGATACGCAGTATTTT. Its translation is CSVEHPADTQYF.